What follows are 29 T cell receptor beta chains derived from one specimen sequenced in a study of CD8 T cells in Susac syndrome. Random-hexamer reverse transcription was applied to about 0.45 to 1 ug RNA. TCRdb passed the immunoSEQ multiplex PCR reads through MiXCR, listing each CDR3 protein once. The sample has 250,000 to 300,000 distinct CDR3 sequences; approximately 91% are singletons. Sequenced material: CD8+ T cells from PBMCs. These receptors came from a human donor with multiple sclerosis.

V gene TRBV27 combines with J gene TRBJ2-3; a weak D match, TRBD2 (7 bases). Trimming left V 4 bases short and J 2 bases short, with 19 bases between. The CDR3 is 17 amino acids. Germline loops: CDR1 MNHEY, CDR2 SMNVEV (reference sequence). CDR3 bases: TGTGCCAGCAGTTCCGGGGCGGGGGCCCTGTACACAGATACGCAGTATTTT. Translating gives CASSSGAGALYTDTQYF.

The chain recombines TRBV19 with TRBJ1-5; D possibly corresponds to TRBD1 (6 bases). The germline V and J ends were trimmed by 0 bases and 2 bases, with 14 bases remaining between them. The CDR3 runs to 17 residues. Germline CDR1 and CDR2: LNHDA and SQIVND (reference sequence). The CDR3 spells CASSIDPGATGNQPQHF. In nucleotides, the CDR3 is TGTGCCAGTAGTATAGATCCGGGGGCGACTGGCAATCAGCCCCAGCATTTT.

This chain uses TRBV20-1 with TRBJ2-7; TRBD2 is a possible D gene (5 bases). Trimming left V 0 bases short and J 3 bases short, with 18 bases between. This CDR3 has 16 amino acids. Germline CDR1 reads DFQATT; CDR2 reads SNEGSKA (reference sequence). The CDR3 DNA reads as TGCAGTGCTAGAGATGGAGGAGACGGCGACTACTACGAGCAGTACTTC. It translates to CSARDGGDGDYYEQYF.

The chain couples TRBV29-1 to TRBJ2-5; D is undetermined. The germline gives CDR1 SQVTM, CDR2 ANQGSEA. Trimming took off 3 bases at V and 5 bases at J, with 16 bases between the two ends. The CDR3 runs 14 residues. The CDR3 DNA reads as TGCAGCGTTGATCTATCTGGGATAGGGGAGACCCAGTACTTC. Residues: CSVDLSGIGETQYF.

This chain joins TRBV3-1 and TRBJ2-1; 10 nucleotides agree with TRBD2. The CDR3 length is 13 residues. Germline V CDR1 and CDR2: LGHDT, YNNKEL (reference sequence). The trim removed 1 base at V and 12 bases at J, leaving 3 bases unmatched. In DNA form, the CDR3 reads TGTGCCAGCAGCCAAGGACTAGCGGGTTTGCAGTTCTTC. Its protein product is CASSQGLAGLQFF.

This chain links TRBV2 with TRBJ2-6; D is undetermined. The CDR3 is 17 amino acids. Germline V gene data show CDR1 as SNHLY and CDR2 as FYNNEI. Trimming took off 3 bases at V and 0 bases at J, with 12 bases between the two ends. CDR3 nucleotides: TGTGCCAGCAGTGAGATAGGCAAGAGCTCTGGGGCCAACGTCCTGACTTTC. Encoded protein: CASSEIGKSSGANVLTF.

This chain uses TRBV6-4 with TRBJ2-1; 14 nucleotides agree with TRBD2. CDR1 is MRHNA and CDR2 is SNTAGT in the germline V gene. The CDR3 runs 16 residues. The V gene end was trimmed by 2 bases and the J gene end by 5 bases; junction bases not matched to a gene: 2. CDR3 in amino acids: CASSDGTSGGHNEQFF. CDR3 nucleotides: TGTGCCAGCAGTGACGGGACTAGCGGGGGCCACAATGAGCAGTTCTTC.

This rearrangement joins TRBV4-3 to TRBJ2-1; 7 bases match TRBD2. The germline V gene encodes CDR1 LGHNA and CDR2 YSLEER. After removal of 1 base from V and 3 bases from J, the junction contained 9 bases not matched to a gene. CDR3 size: 17 residues. The CDR3 nucleotides are TGCGCCAGCAGCCAAGGTCCAGCGGGGAACCTCTACAATGAGCAGTTCTTC. As protein: CASSQGPAGNLYNEQFF.

The genes are TRBV5-1 and TRBJ2-7; 7 bases line up with TRBD2. The V gene's germline CDR1 is SGHRS and CDR2 YFSETQ. Germline trimming cut 3 bases from V and 5 bases from J; bases unmatched to any gene: 14. This CDR3 has 16 residues. The CDR3 region has the DNA TGCGCCAGCAGCTCCCTCGGTCTGGCGGGAGAAGACGAGCAGTACTTC. This codes for CASSSLGLAGEDEQYF.

The chain is built from TRBV11-1 and TRBJ2-1, with D unclear. Germline V gene lookup returns CDR1 SGHAT and CDR2 FQDESV (reference sequence). The CDR3 is 16 residues long. Trimming left V 4 bases short and J 4 bases short, with 17 bases between. The CDR3 region is CASSYVGGRSYNEQFF. CDR3 DNA sequence: TGTGCCAGCAGCTATGTAGGTGGTCGATCTTACAATGAGCAGTTCTTC.

The V and J genes are TRBV27 and TRBJ1-5, with D maybe TRBD1 (5 bases). V lost 2 bases and J 1 base, leaving 9 bases between the germline ends. The CDR3 spans 15 residues. The germline V gene has CDR1 MNHEY and CDR2 SMNVEV (reference sequence). The CDR3 loop reads CASSLAGGSNQPQHF. The CDR3 DNA is TGTGCCAGCAGTTTAGCGGGGGGGAGCAATCAGCCCCAGCATTTT.

V and J are TRBV4-3 and TRBJ2-1, with 7 bases matching TRBD2. The CDR3 runs to 17 residues. Germline V gene data show CDR1 as LGHNA and CDR2 as YSLEER. V dropped 1 base and J dropped 1; count of bases not matched to a gene: 7. The CDR3: CASSQVWREWSYNEQFF. The CDR3 DNA sequence: TGCGCCAGCAGCCAAGTCTGGCGGGAGTGGTCCTACAATGAGCAGTTCTTC.

The chain combines TRBV10-3 with TRBJ2-3, with a possible D match to TRBD2 (5 bases). The V gene's germline CDR1 is ENHRY and CDR2 SYGVKD. The V end lost 2 bases, the J end lost 0 bases, and 15 bases lay between the germline ends. This CDR3 has 17 amino acids. This chain's CDR3 is CAISEPVERLSTDTQYF. CDR3 nucleotides: TGTGCCATCAGTGAGCCGGTTGAGCGGCTTAGCACAGATACGCAGTATTTT.

This chain joins TRBV6-6 and TRBJ2-7; TRBD1 agrees at 7 bases. CDR1 and CDR2 from the germline V gene are MNHNY and SVGAGI (reference sequence). The CDR3 totals 11 residues. The junction had 4 bases not matched to a gene; V was cut back by 8 bases and J by 6 bases. The DNA of the CDR3 is TGTGCCAGCGGAGAGGGGGCCGAGCAGTACTTC. Translated, it gives CASGEGAEQYF.

This clonotype has ten or more counts. This chain connects TRBV11-3 to TRBJ2-7, with D unclear. Deletions cut 2 bases from V and 2 bases from J, with 4 bases between. The CDR3 extends over 12 amino acids. CDR1 and CDR2 (germline): SGHNT, YENEEA. Written as DNA, the CDR3 is TGTGCCAGCAGCTTACACACCTACGAGCAGTACTTC. Protein: CASSLHTYEQYF.

The J gene is TRBJ2-7, the V gene TRBV30; D could derive from TRBD1 or TRBD2 (5 bases each). Germline CDR1 GTSNPN, CDR2 SVGIG (reference sequence). The germline V and J ends were trimmed by 3 bases and 6 bases, with 9 bases remaining between them. CDR3 size: 11 residues. The CDR3 reads CAWRKGTEQYF. The CDR3 region has the DNA TGTGCCTGGAGAAAAGGGACCGAGCAGTACTTC. Based on the CDR3 plus reference TRBV30 and TRBJ2-7, the full variable domain is SQTIHQWPATLVQPVGSPLSLECTVEGTSNPNLYWYRQAAGRGLQLLFYSVGIGQISSEVPQNLSASRPQDRQFILSSKKLLLSDSGFYLCAWRKGTEQYFGPGTRLTVT.

The chain carries TRBV4-3 and TRBJ2-1; 9 bases line up with TRBD2. Germline V gene sequence: CDR1 LGHNA, CDR2 YSLEER. This CDR3 has 17 amino acids. After removal of 1 base from V and 3 bases from J, the junction contained 7 bases not matched to a gene. This CDR3 reads CASSQGLAGLFYNEQFF. The CDR3 region has the DNA TGCGCCAGCAGCCAAGGTCTAGCGGGGTTATTCTACAATGAGCAGTTCTTC.

The chain uses TRBV10-3 and TRBJ2-1; no reliable D call. V dropped 2 bases and J dropped 12 bases, with 14 bases sitting between them. The CDR3 has 13 amino acids. Germline V lookup: CDR1 ENHRY, CDR2 SYGVKD. This CDR3 is CAISEPDILVQFF. The CDR3 DNA is TGTGCCATCAGTGAGCCAGACATTTTAGTGCAGTTCTTC.

V gene TRBV7-8 combines with J gene TRBJ1-1, with D maybe TRBD1 (5 bases). The CDR3 is 15 residues long. Germline lookup yields CDR1 SGHVS and CDR2 FQNEAQ. Trimming took 1 base from V and 0 from J, leaving 9 bases between them. As DNA, the CDR3 is TGTGCCAGCAGCTTAGGGGGCAGGGTGAACACTGAAGCTTTCTTT. Its translation: CASSLGGRVNTEAFF. Full variable domain (outside the CDR3, taken from reference TRBV7-8 and TRBJ1-1): GAGVSQSPRYKVAKRGQDVALRCDPISGHVSLFWYQQALGQGPEFLTYFQNEAQLDKSGLPSDRFFAERPEGSVSTLKIQRTQQEDSAVYLCASSLGGRVNTEAFFGQGTRLTVV.

The J gene is TRBJ1-2, the V gene TRBV12-3 or TRBV12-4; D uncertain. CDR3 length: 13 amino acids. With 3 bases removed from V and 5 bases from J, the gap between germline ends came to 10 bases. CDR3 loop: CASSFGPRYGYTF. CDR3 nucleotides: TGTGCCAGCAGTTTTGGACCCCGGTATGGCTACACCTTC.

The CDR3 nucleotides are TGTGCCAGCAGTTTATTGGGGGTCGGGGAGCTGTTTTTT. Amino acid sequence: CASSLLGVGELFF. The rearrangement uses TRBV27 and TRBJ2-2; D is possibly TRBD1 or TRBD2 (5 bases each). The CDR3 is made up of 13 amino acids. Per germline, CDR1 MNHEY and CDR2 SMNVEV (reference sequence). V was clipped by 1 base and J by 7 bases, with 7 bases between them.

V usage is TRBV27 and J usage is TRBJ1-1; TRBD1 matches at 7 bases. The trim removed 5 bases at V and 5 bases at J, leaving 14 bases unmatched. CDR3 length: 16 residues. CDR1 MNHEY and CDR2 SMNVEV come from the germline V gene (reference sequence). In DNA form, the CDR3 reads TGTGCCAGCAGTATTATACCTGACAGGGCGGAAACTGAAGCTTTCTTT. It specifies CASSIIPDRAETEAFF.

The chain links TRBV5-1 to TRBJ2-2, with D perhaps given as TRBD1 or TRBD2 (5 bases each). The CDR3 spans 19 residues. Germline-derived CDR1 and CDR2 are SGHRS and YFSETQ. V lost 0 bases, J lost 5 bases, and 23 bases lay in between. For the CDR3, the DNA is TGCGCCAGCAGCTTGGATATGGGAGTTGGACATGAAAGGACCGGGGAGCTGTTTTTT. Amino acid sequence: CASSLDMGVGHERTGELFF.

The chain joins TRBV19 to TRBJ2-1, with TRBD1 matching 8 bases. CDR3 length: 15 amino acids. J gave up 2 bases and V 1 base, and 1 base lay outside the gene matches. Germline V CDR1 and CDR2: LNHDA, SQIVND (reference sequence). The CDR3 sequence: CASSIGQGPYNEQFF. CDR3 bases: TGTGCCAGTAGTATAGGACAGGGGCCCTACAATGAGCAGTTCTTC. Variable domain in full (rest from reference TRBV19 and TRBJ2-1): DGGITQSPKYLFRKEGQNVTLSCEQNLNHDAMYWYRQDPGQGLRLIYYSQIVNDFQKGDIAEGYSVSREKKESFPLTVTSAQKNPTAFYLCASSIGQGPYNEQFFGPGTRLTVL.

The chain links TRBV5-1 to TRBJ2-1; the match to TRBD1 covers 8 bases. CDR1 is SGHRS, CDR2 YFSETQ, per germline. The CDR3 totals 17 residues. The J segment lost 0 bases and the V segment lost 4 bases, leaving 9 bases of the junction unmatched. The CDR3 nucleotides are TGCGCCAGCAGCCCCGACAGGGGACCCATCTCCTACAATGAGCAGTTCTTC. Its translation: CASSPDRGPISYNEQFF. Supplemented by reference TRBV5-1 and TRBJ2-1, the full variable domain reads KAGVTQTPRYLIKTRGQQVTLSCSPISGHRSVSWYQQTPGQGLQFLFEYFSETQRNKGNFPGRFSGRQFSNSRSEMNVSTLELGDSALYLCASSPDRGPISYNEQFFGPGTRLTVL.

This clonotype has more than one count but fewer than ten. The V gene is TRBV29-1, the J gene TRBJ2-7; a possible D gene is TRBD1 (5 bases). CDR1 SQVTM and CDR2 ANQGSEA come from the germline V gene. V gave up 4 bases and J gave up 1 base, with 11 bases separating them. This CDR3 is 13 amino acids long. In DNA, the CDR3 is TGCAGCGTTGTGGCAGGGCCATCCTACGAGCAGTACTTC. Translated, it gives CSVVAGPSYEQYF.

The chain employs TRBV7-2 and TRBJ2-7; a weak D match, TRBD2 (6 bases). Germline V gives CDR1 SGHTA, CDR2 FQGNSA. The CDR3 is made up of 14 amino acids. V was clipped by 7 bases and J by 5 bases, with 18 bases between them. The CDR3 DNA follows: TGTGCCAGCACCGTAGAGGGGCGGGGTCACGAGCAGTACTTC. Protein: CASTVEGRGHEQYF. The variable domain in full, with the rest retrieved from reference TRBV7-2 and TRBJ2-7, is GAGVSQSPSNKVTEKGKDVELRCDPISGHTALYWYRQSLGQGLEFLIYFQGNSAPDKSGLPSDRFSAERTGGSVSTLTIQRTQQEDSAVYLCASTVEGRGHEQYFGPGTRLTVT.

This sequence joins TRBV24-1 and TRBJ2-2; 7 nucleotides align to TRBD2. The CDR3 loop spans 19 amino acids. CDR1 and CDR2 (germline): KGHDR, SFDVKD. The J segment lost 0 bases and the V segment lost 3 bases, leaving 12 bases of the junction unmatched. For the CDR3, the DNA is TGTGCCACCAGTGATCCTACGCTCCAGCGGGGTGCGAACACCGGGGAGCTGTTTTTT. It encodes CATSDPTLQRGANTGELFF.

This chain joins TRBV18 and TRBJ2-5; TRBD2 matches 14 bases. Germline V gene data show CDR1 as KGHSH and CDR2 as LQKENI. J was trimmed by 2 bases and V by 5 bases; bases with no gene match: 4. The length of the CDR3 is 16 residues. The CDR3 DNA is TGTGCCAGCTCAGCGAGACTAGCGGGAGGGCAAGAGACCCAGTACTTC. Translation: CASSARLAGGQETQYF. Filled out from reference TRBV18 and TRBJ2-5, the complete variable domain reads NAGVMQNPRHLVRRRGQEARLRCSPMKGHSHVYWYRQLPEEGLKFMVYLQKENIIDESGMPKERFSAEFPKEGPSILRIQQVVRGDSAAYFCASSARLAGGQETQYFGPGTRLLVL.